This is a list of T cell receptor beta chains from one sample in a study of Graves' ophthalmopathy and Graves' hyperthyroidism. TCRdb reprocessed the multiplex PCR reads via MiXCR and lists one record per CDR3 protein. This sample yields about 500,000 distinct CDR3 sequences, of which 14% are seen a single time; approximately 9.8% belongs to the top ten. Sequenced sample: blood. These receptors all stem from a woman aged 25-40 years with Graves' ophthalmopathy. CDR3s include the opening cysteine and the closing phenylalanine or tryptophan. Fields, in order: D gene, clone size, V gene, J gene, CDR3 protein, CDR3 DNA. The D gene is left open where the match is weak. Part of the rows lack a size; the others show once, few, many or a class for expanded clones.

.	.	TRBV9	TRBJ1-2	CASSHKGGASYGYTF	TGTGCCAGCAGTCATAAGGGGGGGGCTTCCTATGGCTACACCTTC
.	many	TRBV30	TRBJ1-1	CAWRDGGRNTEAFF	TGTGCCTGGAGGGACGGGGGGCGGAACACTGAAGCTTTCTTT
.	many	TRBV6-1	TRBJ2-7	CASSGRISSYEQYF	TGTGCCAGCAGTGGAAGGATAAGCTCCTACGAGCAGTACTTC
.	many	TRBV19	TRBJ2-5	CASSIRDEETQYF	TGTGCCAGTAGTATCAGGGATGAAGAGACCCAGTACTTC
.	.	TRBV7-3	TRBJ1-3	CASSNAPGVGNTIYF	TGTGCCAGCAGCAATGCCCCCGGTGTGGGAAACACCATATATTTT
TRBD1	many	TRBV12-3/TRBV12-4	TRBJ2-7	CASSDQTGWEQYF	TGTGCCAGCAGTGACCAGACAGGGTGGGAGCAGTACTTC
.	many	TRBV7-9	TRBJ1-2	CASSLVVAGDGYTF	TGTGCCAGCAGCTTAGTGGTGGCAGGCGATGGCTACACCTTC
.	few	TRBV5-1	TRBJ2-7	CASSDPGSSYEQYF	TGCGCCAGCAGCGATCCCGGGTCCTCCTACGAGCAGTACTTC
TRBD2	many	TRBV6-4	TRBJ2-7	CASSPTSTSGRRIEQYF	TGTGCCAGCAGCCCAACCTCGACTAGCGGGCGACGAATAGAGCAGTACTTC
TRBD1	many	TRBV28	TRBJ2-7	CASSRMTGEKYF	TGTGCCAGCAGTCGTATGACAGGGGAAAAGTACTTC
.	many	TRBV15	TRBJ1-5	CATSRARGDNQPQHF	TGTGCCACCAGCAGAGCCCGGGGGGACAATCAGCCCCAGCATTTT
TRBD1	.	TRBV20-1	TRBJ2-5	CSARDGGTGEETQYF	TGCAGTGCTAGAGACGGAGGGACAGGGGAAGAGACCCAGTACTTC
.	many	TRBV28	TRBJ2-7	CASSWFMGEQYF	TGTGCCAGCAGTTGGTTTATGGGGGAGCAGTACTTC
TRBD1	many	TRBV12-3/TRBV12-4	TRBJ1-5	CASSSAGGQPQHF	TGTGCCAGCAGTTCCGCAGGGGGGCAGCCCCAGCATTTT
.	few	TRBV18	TRBJ2-5	CASSLPAQGETQYF	TGTGCCAGCTCTCTCCCGGCACAGGGAGAGACCCAGTACTTC
TRBD1	few	TRBV19	TRBJ1-5	CASSKDRQGWGNQPQHF	TGTGCCAGTAGTAAAGATAGACAGGGTTGGGGCAATCAGCCCCAGCATTTT
.	many	TRBV6-1	TRBJ1-1	CASRSYGGLTEAFF	TGTGCCAGCAGATCGTATGGGGGGCTTACTGAAGCTTTCTTT
TRBD2	many	TRBV29-1	TRBJ2-5	CSVEDLHMTSGMDETQYF	TGCAGCGTTGAAGATCTTCATATGACTAGCGGGATGGATGAGACCCAGTACTTC
.	many	TRBV6-2/TRBV6-3	TRBJ2-2	CASRDAGRDNTGELFF	TGTGCCAGCAGAGACGCAGGGCGGGACAACACCGGGGAGCTGTTTTTT
TRBD1	many	TRBV6-1	TRBJ1-1	CASSGRGLPAGTEAFF	TGTGCCAGCAGTGGAAGGGGGCTCCCGGCGGGGACTGAAGCTTTCTTT
.	once	TRBV30	TRBJ1-5	CAWSLGGYQPQHF	TGTGCCTGGAGTTTGGGCGGGTATCAGCCCCAGCATTTT
.	once	TRBV28	TRBJ1-1	CANRETGNTEAFF	TGTGCCAACAGAGAGACAGGGAACACTGAAGCTTTCTTT
.	.	TRBV4-2	TRBJ2-2	CASGRELRTGELFF	TGTGCCAGCGGCCGGGAGCTCCGGACCGGGGAGCTGTTTTTT
TRBD1	many	TRBV6-5	TRBJ1-2	CASSSRTGSKSGYTF	TGTGCCAGCAGTTCCCGGACAGGGTCGAAGTCTGGCTACACCTTC
.	many	TRBV7-2	TRBJ1-1	CASSFKGGRTEAFF	TGTGCCAGCAGCTTTAAGGGAGGAAGGACTGAAGCTTTCTTT
TRBD1	many	TRBV27	TRBJ2-7	CASSSWDSRYEQYF	TGTGCCAGCAGTTCATGGGACAGTCGCTACGAGCAGTACTTC
.	few	TRBV4-1	TRBJ1-2	CASSQIGSRDYGYTF	TGCGCCAGCAGCCAAATTGGGTCAAGGGACTATGGCTACACCTTC
.	many	TRBV28	TRBJ2-7	CASSFPTAYHEQYF	TGTGCCAGCAGTTTTCCAACTGCTTACCACGAGCAGTACTTC
.	.	TRBV6-1	TRBJ2-7	CASSRAQSYDQYF	TGTGCCAGCAGTAGGGCACAGTCCTACGATCAGTACTTC
.	many	TRBV6-5	TRBJ2-7	CASRGGAAVEQYF	TGTGCCAGCAGAGGGGGGGCGGCGGTCGAGCAGTACTTC
.	many	TRBV12-3/TRBV12-4	TRBJ1-2	CASSPLPTADNYGYTF	TGTGCCAGCAGCCCCCTCCCGACGGCCGATAACTATGGCTACACCTTC
.	many	TRBV12-3/TRBV12-4	TRBJ1-1	CASSHGTAGEAFF	TGTGCCAGCAGCCACGGGACCGCTGGGGAAGCTTTCTTT
.	.	TRBV2	TRBJ1-1	CASTQMGEDSAFF	TGTGCCAGCACTCAGATGGGGGAGGATAGTGCTTTCTTT
.	many	TRBV5-3	TRBJ2-2	CATHSRTNTGELFF	TGTGCCACCCACAGCCGAACGAACACCGGGGAGCTGTTTTTT
TRBD1	many	TRBV25-1	TRBJ2-7	CATGGVGEQYF	TGTGCCACAGGGGGCGTGGGCGAGCAGTACTTC
.	many	TRBV5-4	TRBJ2-2	CASSFTSAARDGELFF	TGTGCCAGCAGCTTTACATCCGCGGCCCGGGACGGGGAGCTGTTTTTT
.	few	TRBV11-2	TRBJ1-6	CASSLDRAINSPLHF	TGTGCCAGCAGCTTAGACAGGGCTATTAATTCACCCCTCCACTTT
.	many	TRBV6-1	TRBJ2-2	CASTIGASNTGELFF	TGTGCCAGCACCATAGGGGCTTCGAACACCGGGGAGCTGTTTTTT
.	.	TRBV28	TRBJ1-3	CASSSLPSGNTIYF	TGTGCCAGCAGTTCCCTGCCCTCTGGAAACACCATATATTTT
.	many	TRBV6-1	TRBJ1-2	CASSVERGYTF	TGTGCCAGCAGCGTCGAGAGGGGCTACACCTTC